One and the same sample provided the 19 T cell receptor beta chains below, sequenced in a study of T-cell reconstitution after alpha-beta-depleted transplantation in children. Molecular barcoding with unique molecular identifiers was used for the TCRbeta library. TCRdb re-called the PCR reads through MiXCR, storing one row per CDR3 protein. The table has around 300,000 distinct CDR3 sequences, around 25% seen once; the top ten hold approximately 9.9%. The sample consisted of PBMCs, mostly from graft donor cells, taken 180 days after TCRalphabeta/CD19-depleted stem cell transplant. These receptors all stem from a male patient between 5 and 17 years old who had a stem cell transplant for acute lymphoblastic leukemia, so the T cells may come from the graft donor.

There are a few counts of this clonotype. The genes are TRBV29-1 and TRBJ1-4; D not certain. This CDR3 is built from 14 residues. V shed 3 bases and J shed 0 bases, with 8 bases lying between them. Per the germline V gene, CDR1 is SQVTM and CDR2 is ANQGSEA. CDR3 sequence: CSVDHRATNEKLFF. The CDR3 DNA reads TGCAGCGTTGACCACAGAGCAACTAATGAAAAACTGTTTTTT.

Only a few counts were recorded for this clonotype. The chain employs TRBV5-1 and TRBJ2-1; TRBD1 matches at 9 bases. Losses at the gene ends were 2 bases for V and 8 bases for J; bases not matched to a gene: 8. Germline CDR1 reads SGHRS; CDR2 reads YFSETQ. This CDR3 is 15 amino acids long. The CDR3 DNA follows: TGCGCCAGCAGCTTAGGGGGACAGGGAGTAGATGAGCAGTTCTTC. As protein: CASSLGGQGVDEQFF.

This clonotype was seen ten or more times. V usage is TRBV29-1 and J usage is TRBJ2-7, with 8 bases aligning to TRBD1. The CDR3 consists of 15 residues. Germline V CDR1 and CDR2: SQVTM, ANQGSEA. The ends lost 2 bases at V and 4 bases at J; junction bases unmatched: 10. The CDR3 is CSVESWQDRDYEQYF. Here the CDR3 DNA reads TGCAGCGTTGAAAGTTGGCAGGACAGGGATTACGAGCAGTACTTC.

This clonotype was counted once. This chain uses TRBV6-5 with TRBJ2-7; no clear D gene. Trimming removed 8 bases from V and 4 bases from J, with 9 bases in between. This CDR3 spans 11 amino acids. Germline CDR1 reads MNHEY; CDR2 reads SVGAGI. CDR3 amino acids: CASVYQYEQYF. The CDR3 DNA follows: TGTGCCAGCGTTTACCAATACGAGCAGTACTTC.

This clonotype came up a few times. The CDR3: CASRLDPGKHPQHF. The CDR3 nucleotides are TGTGCCAGCAGACTGGATCCAGGGAAGCATCCCCAGCATTTT. The rearrangement joins TRBV7-2 to TRBJ1-5; TRBD1 is a possible D gene (5 bases). The CDR3 has 14 residues. Between the trimmed V and J ends, which lost 6 bases and 10 bases, there was a span of 19 bases. The germline V gene has CDR1 SGHTA and CDR2 FQGNSA.

This clonotype has only a few counts. V and J are TRBV7-9 and TRBJ1-1; perhaps TRBD1 as D (6 bases). The CDR3 spans 17 residues. V shed 5 bases and J shed 0 bases, with 19 bases lying between them. Germline V gene lookup returns CDR1 SEHNR and CDR2 FQNEAQ (reference sequence). This chain's CDR3 is CASSNRQAGRMNTEAFF. The CDR3, as DNA: TGTGCCAGCAGCAACCGACAGGCTGGCCGCATGAACACTGAAGCTTTCTTT. Together with reference TRBV7-9 and TRBJ1-1, the CDR3 gives the full variable domain: DTGVSQNPRHKITKRGQNVTFRCDPISEHNRLYWYRQTLGQGPEFLTYFQNEAQLEKSRLLSDRFSAERPKGSFSTLEIQRTEQGDSAMYLCASSNRQAGRMNTEAFFGQGTRLTVV.

The genes are TRBV7-3 and TRBJ1-4; D perhaps matches TRBD1 (5 bases). This CDR3 comprises 16 residues. V dropped 2 bases and J dropped 7 bases, with 17 bases sitting between them. The germline V gene encodes CDR1 SGHTA and CDR2 FQGTGA. For the CDR3, the DNA is TGTGCCAGCAGCTTAGGAGGGACTATTCGGGGTGAAAAACTGTTTTTT. Its protein is CASSLGGTIRGEKLFF.

There are many counts of this clonotype. The chain recombines TRBV18 with TRBJ2-5; no clear D gene. This CDR3 is built from 13 residues. Germline lookup yields CDR1 KGHSH and CDR2 LQKENI. V lost 1 base and J lost 5, with 8 bases in between. DNA of the CDR3: TGTGCCAGCTCACCACAAGTTCGGGAGACCCAGTACTTC. The encoded protein is CASSPQVRETQYF. Full variable domain (outside the CDR3, taken from reference TRBV18 and TRBJ2-5): NAGVMQNPRHLVRRRGQEARLRCSPMKGHSHVYWYRQLPEEGLKFMVYLQKENIIDESGMPKERFSAEFPKEGPSILRIQQVVRGDSAAYFCASSPQVRETQYFGPGTRLLVL.

This clonotype has a handful of counts. This chain joins TRBV9 and TRBJ1-1, with D maybe TRBD1 (6 bases). CDR3 length equals 13 residues. V lost 2 bases to trimming and J lost 8 bases, with 13 bases between them. The germline CDR1 and CDR2 sequences are SGDLS and YYNGEE. CDR3 amino acids: CASSVWGQSEAFF. The CDR3 region has the DNA TGTGCCAGCAGCGTCTGGGGACAATCCGAAGCTTTCTTT.

The chain is built from TRBV5-6 and TRBJ1-1; maybe TRBD1 (5 bases). The CDR3 has 15 amino acids. V shed 0 bases and J shed 1 base, with 10 bases lying between them. Germline lookup yields CDR1 SGHDT and CDR2 YYEEEE. CDR3 in amino acids: CASSLVTRANTEAFF. Written as DNA, the CDR3 is TGTGCCAGCAGCTTGGTTACCAGGGCGAACACTGAAGCTTTCTTT.

This clonotype was seen a few times. V gene TRBV5-5 combines with J gene TRBJ2-1; TRBD1 might be the D (6 bases). Germline assignment: CDR1 SGHKS and CDR2 YYEKEE (reference sequence). Trimming stripped 0 bases from V and 0 bases from J, with 13 bases between. The CDR3 covers 17 residues. The CDR3: CASSLVPGVGSYNEQFF. The DNA for the CDR3 is TGTGCCAGCAGCTTGGTGCCAGGGGTCGGCTCCTACAATGAGCAGTTCTTC.

This chain connects TRBV11-2 to TRBJ2-5, with 7 bases matching TRBD2. Trimming removed 4 bases from V and 0 bases from J; junction bases left unmatched: 5. Germline-derived CDR1 and CDR2 are SGHAT and FQNNGV. The CDR3 spans 15 residues. CDR3 sequence reads: CASSSWREYQETQYF. The CDR3 region has the DNA TGTGCCAGCAGCTCCTGGCGGGAGTACCAAGAGACCCAGTACTTC.

The rearrangement links TRBV5-6 to TRBJ2-1; the D is unclear. Trimming took 0 bases from V and 4 from J, leaving 14 bases between them. The CDR3 is made up of 16 amino acids. The germline V gene has CDR1 SGHDT and CDR2 YYEEEE. The CDR3 sequence: CASSLGQAWGYNEQFF. CDR3 in DNA: TGTGCCAGCAGCTTGGGTCAAGCTTGGGGTTACAATGAGCAGTTCTTC.

The V gene is TRBV2, the J gene TRBJ2-1; D remains unclear. Trimming removed 5 bases at V and 4 bases at J, with 15 bases between. Germline loops: CDR1 SNHLY, CDR2 FYNNEI. CDR3 length: 15 residues. The CDR3 spells CASSNPARPYNEQFF. The CDR3 nucleotides read TGTGCCAGCAGTAATCCAGCTAGGCCATACAATGAGCAGTTCTTC.

This clonotype was counted only a few times. The chain links TRBV6-1 to TRBJ2-6; 12 bases fit TRBD1. This CDR3 is 18 amino acids long. V dropped 7 bases and J dropped 4; count of bases not matched to a gene: 11. The V gene's germline CDR1 is MNHNS and CDR2 SASEGT. The CDR3 nucleotides are TGTGCCAGCACCATCGCGGGACAGGGGGCGCCGGGGGCCAACGTCCTGACTTTC. This codes for CASTIAGQGAPGANVLTF.

The chain uses TRBV5-5 and TRBJ2-5; perhaps TRBD2 as D (5 bases). The V end was cut by 2 bases, the J end by 5 bases, with 10 bases between. The CDR3 runs 13 residues. Germline V CDR1 and CDR2: SGHKS, YYEKEE (reference sequence). The CDR3: CASSFVPGETQYF. As DNA, the CDR3 is TGTGCCAGCAGCTTCGTACCGGGGGAGACCCAGTACTTC.

The genes are TRBV4-1 and TRBJ2-3; weak D call: TRBD1 (6 bases). This CDR3 is 18 amino acids long. Between the trimmed V and J ends, which lost 0 bases and 2 bases, there was a span of 18 bases. CDR1 is MGHRA and CDR2 is YSYEKL in the germline V gene. DNA for the CDR3: TGCGCCAGCAGCCAAGATGTATCGGGACACGCGTACACAGATACGCAGTATTTT. Its protein is CASSQDVSGHAYTDTQYF.

The V and J genes are TRBV7-3 and TRBJ2-1; TRBD2 matches at 14 bases. This CDR3 has 19 residues. Germline V gives CDR1 SGHTA, CDR2 FQGTGA. V lost 0 bases, J lost 9 bases, and 13 bases stayed unmatched. In nucleotides, the CDR3 is TGTGCCAGCAGCTTAACAAGGACTAGCGGGAGGTTTCTTGGCGGTGAGCAGTTCTTC. This gives the protein CASSLTRTSGRFLGGEQFF.

The chain has TRBV12-3 or TRBV12-4 and TRBJ2-1, with 7 bases that match TRBD1. V was clipped by 0 bases and J by 4 bases; unmatched bases: 15. This CDR3 contains 19 residues. CDR3 nucleotides: TGTGCCAGCAGTTTAGCGCGGTTACTTCTGGGACAGACTTACAATGAGCAGTTCTTC. It codes for CASSLARLLLGQTYNEQFF.